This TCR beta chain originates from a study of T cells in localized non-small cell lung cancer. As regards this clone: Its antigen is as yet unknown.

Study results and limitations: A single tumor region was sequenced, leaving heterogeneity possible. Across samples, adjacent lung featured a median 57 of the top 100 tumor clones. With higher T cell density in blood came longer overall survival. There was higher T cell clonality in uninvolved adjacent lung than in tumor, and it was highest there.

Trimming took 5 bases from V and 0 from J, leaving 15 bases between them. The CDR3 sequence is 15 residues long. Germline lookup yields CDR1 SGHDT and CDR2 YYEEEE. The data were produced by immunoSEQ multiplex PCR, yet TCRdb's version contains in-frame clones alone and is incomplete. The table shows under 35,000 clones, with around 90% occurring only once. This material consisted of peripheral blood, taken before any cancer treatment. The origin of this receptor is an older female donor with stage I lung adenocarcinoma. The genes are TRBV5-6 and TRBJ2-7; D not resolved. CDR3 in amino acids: CASRAGPSGSYEQYF. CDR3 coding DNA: TGTGCCAGCAGAGCCGGGCCGTCGGGCTCCTACGAGCAGTACTTC.